This T cell receptor beta chain appears in the sequencing data of a study of blood T cell repertoires in COVID-19. About the research overall: PBMCs, B-cell-depleted T cells, or T cells were the source of the cDNA or gDNA that made up the material.

Original data processing: How many nucleated cells were present was estimated from reference gene primer amplification. Assay: immunoSEQ multiplex PCR; the TCRdb copy retains only in-frame clones and omits some. V, J and clone size reflect that table, while D and trimming were determined from the DNA. There are roughly 69,000 clones in the sample; approximately 78% occur only once, and 13% to 15% lies in the top ten. Germline V gene sequence: CDR1 SGHRS, CDR2 YFSETQ. The CDR3 consists of 16 residues. V was cut by 0 bases and J by 7 bases, with 14 bases left in between. The chain combines TRBV5-1 with TRBJ1-6; D uncertain. This clonotype was sampled from a man in his sixties with COVID-19, enrolled during active disease. What was sequenced was peripheral blood. The CDR3 nucleotides read TGCGCCAGCAGCTTGGCCGGAGGAGGTTCCAATTCACCCCTCCACTTT. It specifies CASSLAGGGSNSPLHF.